The 4 T cell receptor beta chains below were found in one sample sequenced in a study of blood T cell repertoires in COVID-19. The protocol was immunoSEQ multiplex PCR, while the TCRdb copy is restricted to in-frame clones and leaves out a portion. The sample carries 250,000 or so clones, more than 70% recorded once. Sequencing was carried out using peripheral blood. Receptors originate from a woman younger than 45 with COVID-19, enrolled during active disease.

This clone has just one count. The CDR3 bases are TGTGCCATCAGGGGCGGACAGGGCCCGTGGGATGGCTACACCTTC. Its protein product is CAIRGGQGPWDGYTF. V gene TRBV10-3 combines with J gene TRBJ1-2; 8 nucleotides match TRBD1. The V and J ends lost 6 bases and 6 bases, in that order; junction bases with no gene match: 12. Germline V CDR1 and CDR2: ENHRY, SYGVKD. The CDR3 is 15 residues long.

This chain joins TRBV5-6 and TRBJ2-2; TRBD1 aligns across 12 bases. This CDR3 contains 16 residues. Germline loops: CDR1 SGHDT, CDR2 YYEEEE. J was trimmed by 8 bases and V by 3 bases; bases with no gene match: 8. The DNA of the CDR3 is TGTGCCAGCAGCTCCCGGGACAGGGGGCTAGCAGGGGAGCTGTTTTTT. Protein product: CASSSRDRGLAGELFF.

This clone has just one count. The chain recombines TRBV5-1 with TRBJ2-3, with D possibly being TRBD2 (5 bases). The CDR3 consists of 16 residues. Germline V gene sequence: CDR1 SGHRS, CDR2 YFSETQ. Trimming removed 0 bases at V and 3 bases at J, with 14 bases between. CDR3 in amino acids: CASSLALGDWTDTQYF. The CDR3 nucleotides read TGCGCCAGCAGCTTGGCTCTCGGGGATTGGACAGATACGCAGTATTTT.

This clone was detected a few times. This chain links TRBV6-4 with TRBJ2-1; D is possibly TRBD2 (6 bases). The V end was cut by 4 bases, the J end by 2 bases, with 9 bases between. The CDR3 spans 14 residues. Germline V CDR1 and CDR2: MRHNA, SNTAGT. In DNA form, the CDR3 reads TGTGCCAGCAGTGCCGGGGGACCCTACAATGAGCAGTTCTTC. Protein product: CASSAGGPYNEQFF.